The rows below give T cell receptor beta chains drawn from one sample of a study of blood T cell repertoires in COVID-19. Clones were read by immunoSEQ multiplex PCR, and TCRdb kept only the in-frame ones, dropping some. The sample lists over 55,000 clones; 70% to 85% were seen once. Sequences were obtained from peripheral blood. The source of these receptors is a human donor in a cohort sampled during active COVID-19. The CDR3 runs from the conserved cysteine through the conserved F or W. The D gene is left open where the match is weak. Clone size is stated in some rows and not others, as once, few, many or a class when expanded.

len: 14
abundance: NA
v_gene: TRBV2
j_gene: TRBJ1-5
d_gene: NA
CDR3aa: CATTLGLNNQPQHF
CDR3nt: TGTGCCACTACTTTGGGGCTTAACAATCAGCCCCAGCATTTT

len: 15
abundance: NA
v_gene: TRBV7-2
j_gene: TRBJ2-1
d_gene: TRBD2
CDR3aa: CASKVTSGGYNEQFF
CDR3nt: TGTGCCAGCAAGGTGACTAGCGGGGGATACAATGAGCAGTTCTTC

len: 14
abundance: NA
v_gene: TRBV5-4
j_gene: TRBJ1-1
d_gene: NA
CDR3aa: CASSLDRVLAEAFF
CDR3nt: TGTGCCAGCAGCTTGGACAGGGTTTTGGCTGAAGCTTTCTTT

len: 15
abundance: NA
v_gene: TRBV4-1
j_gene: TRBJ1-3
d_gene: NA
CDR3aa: CASSTQTRRGNTIYF
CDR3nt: TGCGCCAGCAGCACACAAACGAGGAGAGGAAACACCATATATTTT

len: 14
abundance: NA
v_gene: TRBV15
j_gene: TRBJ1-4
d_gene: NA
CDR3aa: CATRTSRGGEKLFF
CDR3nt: TGTGCCACCCGCACGAGTAGGGGAGGTGAAAAACTGTTTTTT

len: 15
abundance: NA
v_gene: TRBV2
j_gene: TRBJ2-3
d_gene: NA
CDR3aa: CASRRTDISTDTQYF
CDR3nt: TGTGCCAGCAGGCGGACAGATATTAGCACAGATACGCAGTATTTT

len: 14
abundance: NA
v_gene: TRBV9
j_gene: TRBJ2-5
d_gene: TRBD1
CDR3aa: CASSSWTGQETQYF
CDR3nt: TGTGCCAGCAGCTCCTGGACAGGCCAAGAGACCCAGTACTTC

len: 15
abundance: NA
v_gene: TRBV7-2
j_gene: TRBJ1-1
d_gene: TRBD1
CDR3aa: CASSPHGTANTEAFF
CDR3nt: TGTGCCAGCAGCCCCCACGGGACAGCGAACACTGAAGCTTTCTTT

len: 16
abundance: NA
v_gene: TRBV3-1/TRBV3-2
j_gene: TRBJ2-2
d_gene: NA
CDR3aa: CASSQDPTTNTGELFF
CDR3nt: TGTGCCAGCAGCCAAGATCCCACAACGAACACCGGGGAGCTGTTTTTT

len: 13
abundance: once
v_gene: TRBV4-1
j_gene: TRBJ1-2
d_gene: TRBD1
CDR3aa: CASSQGQNYGYTF
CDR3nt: TGCGCCAGCAGCCAGGGACAGAACTATGGCTACACCTTC

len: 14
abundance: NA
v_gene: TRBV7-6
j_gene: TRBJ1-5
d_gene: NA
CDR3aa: CASSLKQGGQPQHF
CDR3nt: TGTGCCAGCAGCTTAAAACAGGGCGGTCAGCCCCAGCATTTT

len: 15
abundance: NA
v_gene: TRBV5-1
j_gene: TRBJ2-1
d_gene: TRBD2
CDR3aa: CASSLSLAAYNEQFF
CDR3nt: TGCGCCAGCAGCTTGTCGCTAGCGGCGTACAATGAGCAGTTCTTC

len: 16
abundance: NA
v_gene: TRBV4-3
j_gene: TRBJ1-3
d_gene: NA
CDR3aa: CASSQEGRTPGNTIYF
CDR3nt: TGCGCCAGCAGCCAAGAAGGACGGACTCCTGGAAACACCATATATTTT

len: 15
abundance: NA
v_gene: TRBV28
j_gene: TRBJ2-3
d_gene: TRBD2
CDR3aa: CASTESGGITDTQYF
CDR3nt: TGTGCCAGCACCGAATCGGGGGGAATCACAGATACGCAGTATTTT

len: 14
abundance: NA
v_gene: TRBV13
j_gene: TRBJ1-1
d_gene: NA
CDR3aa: CASRIGLKNTEAFF
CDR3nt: TGTGCCAGCAGGATTGGACTGAAGAACACTGAAGCTTTCTTT

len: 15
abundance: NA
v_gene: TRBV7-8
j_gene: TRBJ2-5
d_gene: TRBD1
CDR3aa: CASRRDRGFQETQYF
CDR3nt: TGTGCCAGCAGACGAGACAGGGGCTTCCAAGAGACCCAGTACTTC

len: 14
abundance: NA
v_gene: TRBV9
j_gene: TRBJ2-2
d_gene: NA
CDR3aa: CASSVGIGVGELFF
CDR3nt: TGTGCCAGCAGCGTAGGGATCGGGGTTGGGGAGCTGTTTTTT

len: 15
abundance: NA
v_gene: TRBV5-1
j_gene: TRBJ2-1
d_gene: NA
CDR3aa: CASSLRDSGGDEQFF
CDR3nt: TGCGCCAGCAGCTTGCGGGACTCCGGTGGAGATGAGCAGTTCTTC

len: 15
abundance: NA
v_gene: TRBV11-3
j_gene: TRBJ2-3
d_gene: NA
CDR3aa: CASSYQVQLGDTQYF
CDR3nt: TGTGCCAGCAGCTACCAGGTCCAGCTGGGAGATACGCAGTATTTT

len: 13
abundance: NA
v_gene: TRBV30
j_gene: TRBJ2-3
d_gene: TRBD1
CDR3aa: CAWSARTGDTQYF
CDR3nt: TGTGCCTGGAGTGCCCGGACAGGGGATACGCAGTATTTT

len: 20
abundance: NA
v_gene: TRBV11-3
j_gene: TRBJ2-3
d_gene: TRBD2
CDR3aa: CASSPGLGTSGEMNTDTQYF
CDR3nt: TGTGCCAGCAGCCCCGGTCTGGGGACTAGCGGAGAAATGAACACAGATACGCAGTATTTT

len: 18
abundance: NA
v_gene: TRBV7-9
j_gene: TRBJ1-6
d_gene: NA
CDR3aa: CASSLVPPRVSYNSPLHF
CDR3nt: TGTGCCAGCAGCTTAGTTCCCCCGAGGGTCTCCTATAATTCACCCCTCCACTTT

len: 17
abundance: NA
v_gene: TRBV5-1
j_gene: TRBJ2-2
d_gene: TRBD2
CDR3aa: CASSAPLAGGRTGELFF
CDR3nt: TGCGCCAGCAGCGCCCCTCTAGCGGGGGGGCGCACCGGGGAGCTGTTTTTT

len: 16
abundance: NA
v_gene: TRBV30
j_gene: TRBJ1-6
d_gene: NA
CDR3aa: CAWSVPRMRDNSPLHF
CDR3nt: TGTGCCTGGAGTGTGCCCAGGATGAGGGATAATTCACCCCTCCACTTT

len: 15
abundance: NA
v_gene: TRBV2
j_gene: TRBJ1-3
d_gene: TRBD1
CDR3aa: CASSYRGPDGNTIYF
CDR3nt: TGTGCCAGCTCTTACAGGGGGCCGGATGGAAACACCATATATTTT

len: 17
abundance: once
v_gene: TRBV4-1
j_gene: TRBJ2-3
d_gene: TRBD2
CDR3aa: CASSQALAGLRTDTQYF
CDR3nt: TGCGCCAGCAGCCAAGCACTAGCGGGCCTCCGCACAGATACGCAGTATTTT

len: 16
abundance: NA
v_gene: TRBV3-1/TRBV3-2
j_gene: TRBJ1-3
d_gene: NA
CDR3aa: CASSHSSENSGNTIYF
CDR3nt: TGTGCCAGCAGCCATAGCAGTGAAAACTCTGGAAACACCATATATTTT

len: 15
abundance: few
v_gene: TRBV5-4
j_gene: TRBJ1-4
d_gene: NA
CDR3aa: CASSLSGQSNEKLFF
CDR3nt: TGTGCCAGCAGCTTGAGCGGGCAGTCTAATGAAAAACTGTTTTTT

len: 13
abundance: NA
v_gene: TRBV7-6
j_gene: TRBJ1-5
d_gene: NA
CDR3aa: CASSLASNQPQHF
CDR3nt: TGTGCCAGCAGCTTAGCTTCAAATCAGCCCCAGCATTTT

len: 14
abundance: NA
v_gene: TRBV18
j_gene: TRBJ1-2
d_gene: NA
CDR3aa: CASSPSRQEIGYTF
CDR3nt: TGTGCCAGCTCACCATCGAGACAAGAGATCGGCTACACCTTC

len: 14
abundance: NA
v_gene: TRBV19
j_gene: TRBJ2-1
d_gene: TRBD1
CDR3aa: CASNPGQGSNEQFF
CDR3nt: TGTGCCAGTAACCCCGGACAGGGCAGCAATGAGCAGTTCTTC

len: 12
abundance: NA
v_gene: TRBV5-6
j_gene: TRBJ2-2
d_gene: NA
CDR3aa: CASSSFTGELFF
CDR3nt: TGTGCCAGCAGCTCTTTCACCGGGGAGCTGTTTTTT

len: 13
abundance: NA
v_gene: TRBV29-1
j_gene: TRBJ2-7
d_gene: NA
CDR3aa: CSVAPSGPYEQYF
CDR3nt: TGCAGCGTTGCTCCCAGCGGGCCCTACGAGCAGTACTTC

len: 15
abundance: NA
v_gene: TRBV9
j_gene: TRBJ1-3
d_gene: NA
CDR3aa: CASSVDIYSGNTIYF
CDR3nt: TGTGCCAGCAGCGTCGACATATACTCTGGAAACACCATATATTTT

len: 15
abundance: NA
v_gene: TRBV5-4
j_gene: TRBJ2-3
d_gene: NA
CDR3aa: CASSLVGGNTDTQYF
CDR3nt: TGTGCCAGCAGCTTGGTAGGGGGAAACACAGATACGCAGTATTTT

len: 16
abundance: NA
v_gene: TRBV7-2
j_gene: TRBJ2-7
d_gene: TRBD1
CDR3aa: CASSRPLDRESYEQYF
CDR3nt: TGTGCCAGCAGTCGCCCCCTGGACAGGGAATCCTACGAGCAGTACTTC

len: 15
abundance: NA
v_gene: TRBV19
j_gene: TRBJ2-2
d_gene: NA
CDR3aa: CASRRRGVNTGELFF
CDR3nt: TGTGCCAGTAGACGCAGGGGGGTGAACACCGGGGAGCTGTTTTTT

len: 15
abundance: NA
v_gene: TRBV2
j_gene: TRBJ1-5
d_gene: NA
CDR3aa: CASSSGAGGGQPQHF
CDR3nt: TGTGCCAGCAGTTCCGGGGCGGGAGGAGGTCAGCCCCAGCATTTT

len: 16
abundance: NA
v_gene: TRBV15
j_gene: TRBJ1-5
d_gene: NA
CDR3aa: CATSTGGGGLNQPQHF
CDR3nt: TGTGCCACCAGCACAGGCGGGGGGGGTCTCAATCAGCCCCAGCATTTT

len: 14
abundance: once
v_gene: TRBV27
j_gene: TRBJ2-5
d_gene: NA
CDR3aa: CASSLFSTGETQYF
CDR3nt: TGTGCCAGCAGTTTATTCTCGACGGGAGAGACCCAGTACTTC

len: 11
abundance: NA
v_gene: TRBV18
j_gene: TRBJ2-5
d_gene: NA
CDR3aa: CASSPRETQYF
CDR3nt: TGTGCCAGCTCACCCCGAGAGACCCAGTACTTC

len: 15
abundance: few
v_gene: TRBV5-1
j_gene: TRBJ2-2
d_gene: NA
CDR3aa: CASSLEGVVTGELFF
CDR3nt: TGCGCCAGCAGCTTGGAAGGGGTGGTAACCGGGGAGCTGTTTTTT

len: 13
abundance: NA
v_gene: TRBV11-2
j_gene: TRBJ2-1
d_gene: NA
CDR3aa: CASSPGTLNEQFF
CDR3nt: TGTGCCAGCAGCCCCGGGACACTGAATGAGCAGTTCTTC

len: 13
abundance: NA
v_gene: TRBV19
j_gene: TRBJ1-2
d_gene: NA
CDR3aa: CASSNERGYGYTF
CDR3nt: TGTGCCAGTTCTAATGAGAGGGGGTATGGCTACACCTTC

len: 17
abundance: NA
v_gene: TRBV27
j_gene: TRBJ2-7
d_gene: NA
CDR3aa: CASSALRRRAGGYEQYF
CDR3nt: TGTGCCAGCAGTGCGCTCCGGCGCCGCGCTGGCGGCTACGAGCAGTACTTC

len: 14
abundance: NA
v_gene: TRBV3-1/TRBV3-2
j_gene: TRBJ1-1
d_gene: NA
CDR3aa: CASSRVRGLTEAFF
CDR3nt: TGTGCCAGCAGTAGGGTTAGGGGCCTCACTGAAGCTTTCTTT

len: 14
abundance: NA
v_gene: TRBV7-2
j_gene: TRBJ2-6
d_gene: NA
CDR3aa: CALPRDSGANVLTF
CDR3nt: TGTGCCCTCCCAAGAGATTCTGGGGCCAACGTCCTGACTTTC

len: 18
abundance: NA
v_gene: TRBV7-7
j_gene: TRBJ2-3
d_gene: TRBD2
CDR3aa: CASSLVPGTSGAGATQYF
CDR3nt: TGTGCCAGCAGCTTAGTCCCCGGGACTAGCGGGGCAGGAGCTACGCAGTATTTT

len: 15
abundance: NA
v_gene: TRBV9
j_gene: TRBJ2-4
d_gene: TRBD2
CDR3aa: CASSRGQGGGNIQYF
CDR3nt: TGTGCCAGCAGCCGCGGGCAGGGCGGGGGAAACATTCAGTACTTC

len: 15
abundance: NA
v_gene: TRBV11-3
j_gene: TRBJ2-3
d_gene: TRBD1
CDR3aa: CASSVQGAGTDTQYF
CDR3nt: TGTGCCAGCAGCGTACAGGGGGCTGGCACAGATACGCAGTATTTT

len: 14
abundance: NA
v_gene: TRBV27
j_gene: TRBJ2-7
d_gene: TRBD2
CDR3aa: CASSSASGGYEQYF
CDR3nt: TGTGCCAGCAGTTCGGCTAGCGGGGGGTACGAGCAGTACTTC

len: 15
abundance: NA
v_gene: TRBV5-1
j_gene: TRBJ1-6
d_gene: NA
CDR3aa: CASSRGSAYNSPLHF
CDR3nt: TGCGCCAGCAGCCGTGGTTCGGCCTATAATTCACCCCTCCACTTT

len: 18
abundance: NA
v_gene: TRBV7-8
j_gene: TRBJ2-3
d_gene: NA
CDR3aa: CASSLVHRSGATTDTQYF
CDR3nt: TGTGCCAGCAGCTTAGTGCACCGCTCAGGGGCGACCACAGATACGCAGTATTTT

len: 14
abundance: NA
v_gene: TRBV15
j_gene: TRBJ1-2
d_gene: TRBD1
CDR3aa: CATSRGQGLYGYTF
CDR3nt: TGTGCCACCAGCAGAGGACAGGGACTCTATGGCTACACCTTC

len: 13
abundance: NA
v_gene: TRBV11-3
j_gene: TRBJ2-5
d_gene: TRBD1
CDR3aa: CASSYRGGETQYF
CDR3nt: TGTGCCAGCAGCTACAGGGGTGGGGAGACCCAGTACTTC

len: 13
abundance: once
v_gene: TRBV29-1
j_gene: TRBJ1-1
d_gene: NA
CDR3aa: CSVGNRVGVEAFF
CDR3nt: TGCAGCGTTGGCAACAGGGTAGGGGTTGAAGCTTTCTTT

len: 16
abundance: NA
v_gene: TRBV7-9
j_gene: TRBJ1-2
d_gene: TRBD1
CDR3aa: CASSLGGTGINYGYTF
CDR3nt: TGTGCCAGCAGCTTGGGAGGGACAGGGATTAACTATGGCTACACCTTC

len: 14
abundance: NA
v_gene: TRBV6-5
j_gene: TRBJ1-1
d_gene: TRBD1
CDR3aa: CASSSQGTNTEAFF
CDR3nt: TGTGCCAGCAGTTCACAGGGGACAAACACTGAAGCTTTCTTT

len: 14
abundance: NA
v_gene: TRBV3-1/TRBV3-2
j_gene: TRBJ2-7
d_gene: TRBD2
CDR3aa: CASRARGSSYEQYF
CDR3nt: TGTGCCAGCAGGGCGCGGGGGAGTTCCTACGAGCAGTACTTC

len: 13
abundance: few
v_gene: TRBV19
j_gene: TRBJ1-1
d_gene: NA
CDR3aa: CAISNRVDTEAFF
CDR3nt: TGTGCCATTAGCAATCGGGTGGACACTGAAGCTTTCTTT